This T cell receptor (beta chain) was profiled in a study of beta chain features in type 1 diabetes. V lost 0 bases, J lost 8 bases, and 10 bases lay in between. The CDR3 is 14 residues long. From germline, CDR1 is LGHNA and CDR2 YSLEER. Sequenced material consisted of expressed TCRB transcripts (all of the isolated RNA was reverse transcribed). Repertoires were generated with immunoSEQ multiplex PCR, while TCRdb's copy carries only in-frame clones and drops some. The sample lists about 160,000 clones; about 9% were seen once. This clone was seen more than once but under ten times. Its antigen is unknown. Broader study findings: Unsettled here was the matter of whether HLA type influences TCRB rearrangement. Across all four CD4+ subsets, people with type 1 diabetes showed modestly shorter TCRB CDR3s. For type 1 diabetes patients, VDJ junctions showed fewer insertions and more deletions.

V usage is TRBV4-3 and J usage is TRBJ1-4; the D is unclear. Specimen: central memory CD4+ T cells from blood. This sequence was found in a woman younger than 30 with type 1 diabetes. As DNA, the CDR3 is TGCGCCAGCAGCCAAGAAGGGAGAGAAGAAAAACTGTTTTTT. This translates into CASSQEGREEKLFF.